The next 20 T cell receptor beta chains were all read from a single sample in a study of spatial heterogeneity in lung cancer. Each CDR3 protein gets one entry after TCRdb re-called the 5' RACE reads with MiXCR. The sample includes roughly 70,000 distinct CDR3 sequences, about an eighth of them seen just once. Time point here: sample taken at primary tumor resection. The study sequenced unsorted whole RNA from tumor, nontumor lung or frozen PBMC. The sequenced sample was PBMCs, obtained at surgery. Every receptor here comes from a male donor with early-stage non-small cell lung cancer.

This clonotype was counted many times. The chain combines TRBV18 with TRBJ1-1; no reliable D call. V was clipped by 3 bases and J by 1 base, with 6 bases between them. The CDR3 consists of 13 residues. Per the germline V gene, CDR1 is KGHSH and CDR2 is LQKENI. CDR3 in DNA: TGTGCCAGCTCACCCAAGGGGAACACTGAAGCTTTCTTT. This codes for CASSPKGNTEAFF. Filled out from reference TRBV18 and TRBJ1-1, the complete variable domain reads NAGVMQNPRHLVRRRGQEARLRCSPMKGHSHVYWYRQLPEEGLKFMVYLQKENIIDESGMPKERFSAEFPKEGPSILRIQQVVRGDSAAYFCASSPKGNTEAFFGQGTRLTVV.

This clonotype was seen a single time. V is TRBV20-1 and J is TRBJ2-7; D is ambiguous. The CDR3 sequence is 15 residues long. The ends were cut back, 1 base at V and 3 bases at J, with 16 bases in the middle. CDR1 is DFQATT, CDR2 SNEGSKA, per germline (reference sequence). The CDR3 reads CSARGGAVLSYEQYF. The DNA for the CDR3 is TGCAGTGCTAGAGGAGGTGCGGTTCTCAGCTACGAGCAGTACTTC.

In its sample, this clonotype was seen a few times. This chain joins TRBV10-3 and TRBJ2-3; 8 bases fit TRBD2. The CDR3 covers 15 residues. Looked up from germline, CDR1 is ENHRY and CDR2 is SYGVKD. J gave up 4 bases and V 4 bases, and 7 bases lay outside the gene matches. This CDR3 reads CAISGYQRESDTQYF. The CDR3 DNA reads as TGTGCCATCAGTGGGTACCAGCGGGAGTCAGATACGCAGTATTTT.

V is TRBV19 and J is TRBJ2-5; D is tentatively TRBD1 or TRBD2 (5 bases each). The CDR3 spans 12 residues. Trimming took 8 bases from V and 3 from J, leaving 10 bases between them. The germline CDR1 and CDR2 sequences are LNHDA and SQIVND (reference sequence). The CDR3 sequence is CASSRGEETQYF. DNA of the CDR3: TGTGCCAGTTCCCGAGGGGAAGAGACCCAGTACTTC.

The chain links TRBV12-3 or TRBV12-4 to TRBJ2-3; 8 positions match TRBD2. The J segment lost 0 bases and the V segment lost 4 bases, leaving 3 bases of the junction unmatched. CDR3 length: 15 residues. The CDR3, as DNA: TGTGCCAGCAGTTCTGGCGGGAGGAGCACAGATACGCAGTATTTT. Translation gives CASSSGGRSTDTQYF.

At least ten counts were recorded for this clonotype. The genes are TRBV13 and TRBJ2-1; a weak D match, TRBD1 (5 bases). The V end was cut by 2 bases, the J end by 4 bases, with 12 bases between. The germline CDR1 and CDR2 sequences are PRHDT and FYEKMQ (reference sequence). This CDR3 comprises 15 residues. The DNA for the CDR3 is TGTGCCAGCAGCTTAATGCAGGGTCGGTACAATGAGCAGTTCTTC. It encodes CASSLMQGRYNEQFF.

At least ten counts were recorded for this clonotype. V and J are TRBV15 and TRBJ2-7; no clear D. The germline CDR1 and CDR2 sequences are LNHNV and YYDKDF (reference sequence). V lost 0 bases and J 4 bases, leaving 7 bases between the germline ends. CDR3 length equals 13 residues. The CDR3 protein is CATSRDLGYEQYF. CDR3 sequence (DNA): TGTGCCACCAGCAGAGATTTGGGTTACGAGCAGTACTTC.

Only a few counts were recorded for this clonotype. The rearrangement uses TRBV4-2 and TRBJ2-1, with D uncertain. Deletions cut 1 base from V and 8 bases from J, with 12 bases between. This CDR3 has 14 residues. The germline gives CDR1 LGHNA, CDR2 YNFKEQ. The CDR3 region is CASSQVLYSDEQFF. CDR3 in DNA: TGTGCCAGCAGCCAAGTTCTCTACTCGGATGAGCAGTTCTTC.

The chain is built from TRBV2 and TRBJ2-1; D may correspond to TRBD1 or TRBD2 (5 bases each). Germline CDR1 SNHLY, CDR2 FYNNEI. Deletions cut 8 bases from V and 2 bases from J, with 13 bases between. The CDR3 length is 14 residues. The CDR3 reads CASGTGRPYNEQFF. CDR3 DNA sequence: TGTGCCAGCGGGACGGGTAGGCCCTACAATGAGCAGTTCTTC.

This clonotype was found a few times. The rearrangement joins TRBV18 to TRBJ1-1; D is undetermined. The germline V gene has CDR1 KGHSH and CDR2 LQKENI. V lost 3 bases and J 4 bases, leaving 12 bases between the germline ends. The CDR3 is 14 amino acids. CDR3 in amino acids: CASSPWGMGTEAFF. The CDR3 DNA reads as TGTGCCAGCTCACCGTGGGGAATGGGCACTGAAGCTTTCTTT.

This clonotype showed up many times. The chain joins TRBV5-1 to TRBJ2-1; TRBD1 is a possible D gene (5 bases). The CDR3 length is 16 residues. CDR1 SGHRS and CDR2 YFSETQ come from the germline V gene. Trimming left V 4 bases short and J 4 bases short, with 18 bases between. The CDR3 DNA reads TGCGCCAGCAGCCCAAACAGGAGCCCGAGGTACAATGAGCAGTTCTTC. It specifies CASSPNRSPRYNEQFF.

The chain is built from TRBV20-1 and TRBJ1-1; unclear D gene. Germline CDR1 reads DFQATT; CDR2 reads SNEGSKA (reference sequence). Trimming stripped 1 base from V and 2 bases from J, with 8 bases between. CDR3 length: 13 residues. The CDR3 loop reads CSARVGSNTEAFF. Here the CDR3 DNA reads TGCAGTGCTAGAGTAGGCTCCAACACTGAAGCTTTCTTT.

This clonotype was found a few times. J is TRBJ2-7 and V is TRBV24-1, with D perhaps TRBD1 (6 bases). The CDR3 sequence is 13 residues long. Trimming took 9 bases from V and 0 from J, leaving 11 bases between them. The germline V gene encodes CDR1 KGHDR and CDR2 SFDVKD. The DNA of the CDR3 is TGTGCCACCGGGACACAAAGCTCCTACGAGCAGTACTTC. Protein sequence: CATGTQSSYEQYF.

This chain connects TRBV9 to TRBJ2-7; 9 bases align to TRBD2. The CDR3 runs to 14 residues. Germline V gene lookup returns CDR1 SGDLS and CDR2 YYNGEE. After removal of 0 bases from V and 4 bases from J, the junction contained 2 bases not matched to a gene. The CDR3 loop is CASSVGLAGYEQYF. The CDR3 nucleotides are TGTGCCAGCAGCGTAGGGCTAGCGGGATACGAGCAGTACTTC. Combining the CDR3 with reference TRBV9 and TRBJ2-7 gives the whole variable domain DSGVTQTPKHLITATGQRVTLRCSPRSGDLSVYWYQQSLDQGLQFLIQYYNGEERAKGNILERFSAQQFPDLHSELNLSSLELGDSALYFCASSVGLAGYEQYFGPGTRLTVT.

This clonotype was detected ten times or more. The chain is built from TRBV3-1 and TRBJ2-4; perhaps TRBD2 as D (5 bases). The CDR3 loop spans 14 amino acids. Germline values: CDR1 LGHDT, CDR2 YNNKEL (reference sequence). The V end was cut by 0 bases, the J end by 9 bases, with 12 bases between. This chain's CDR3 is CASSQDHRGVIQYF. For the CDR3, the DNA is TGTGCCAGCAGCCAAGATCATCGGGGAGTCATTCAGTACTTC.

Note on this clonotype: The junction and the germline gene differ at one end; a read error may be behind it. The J gene is TRBJ2-3, the V gene TRBV7-2; TRBD2 matches 11 bases. Germline V gene lookup returns CDR1 SGHTA and CDR2 FQGNSA. CDR3 length: 17 amino acids. CDR3 loop: CASSLAGGGLDTDTQYF. In nucleotides, the CDR3 is TGTGCCAGCAGCCTAGCGGGAGGAGGTTTGGACACAGATACGCAGTATTTT.

The V call is TRBV5-1, the J call TRBJ1-6; 7 bases are shared with TRBD1. CDR1 SGHRS and CDR2 YFSETQ come from the germline V gene. The CDR3 covers 15 residues. V shed 0 bases, J shed 7 bases, and the junction held 4 bases outside the gene matches. CDR3: CASSLEGASNSPLHF. In DNA, the CDR3 is TGCGCCAGCAGCTTGGAGGGGGCGTCCAATTCACCCCTCCACTTT.

This clonotype showed up just a few times. This rearrangement joins TRBV7-9 to TRBJ2-7, with D possibly matching TRBD1 (6 bases). Germline V gives CDR1 SEHNR, CDR2 FQNEAQ (reference sequence). Trimming took off 0 bases at V and 4 bases at J, with 16 bases between the two ends. This CDR3 is built from 16 residues. In DNA form, the CDR3 reads TGTGCCAGCAGCTTAGCGCGAGGGGGATCTTGGTACGAGCAGTACTTC. Its protein is CASSLARGGSWYEQYF.

The chain is built from TRBV4-2 and TRBJ1-1; 8 bases align to TRBD1. V gave up 3 bases and J gave up 5 bases; unmatched junction bases: 8. The CDR3 has 15 amino acids. In germline, CDR1 is LGHNA, CDR2 YNFKEQ. CDR3 residues: CASSHQGQELTEAFF. DNA for the CDR3: TGTGCCAGCAGCCACCAGGGACAGGAATTAACTGAAGCTTTCTTT.

The V and J genes are TRBV7-2 and TRBJ2-1; TRBD2 is a possible D gene (6 bases). The germline V gene encodes CDR1 SGHTA and CDR2 FQGNSA. The V and J ends lost 1 base and 9 bases respectively, with 16 bases between them. The CDR3 has 15 residues. The CDR3 nucleotides read TGTGCCAGCAGCTTAGAAGCCCCCGGGAGCAGTGAGCAGTTCTTC. This encodes CASSLEAPGSSEQFF.